This T cell receptor beta chain was found in a study of CD8+CD57+ T cells in acquired aplastic anemia. This clonotype occurred many times. The CDR3 covers 14 residues. Germline CDR1 reads PRHDT; CDR2 reads FYEKMQ (reference sequence). V lost 5 bases to trimming and J lost 7 bases; unmatched junction nucleotides: 7. Individuals selected for sequencing had exhibited CD8+CD57+ cell expansion on flow cytometry. Investigators profiled TCR beta VDJ and CDR3 from genomic DNA template. MiXCR, applied by TCRdb to the reads, yields one record per CDR3 protein. The sample has 160,000 or so distinct CDR3 sequences; 45% to 50% are singletons.

Sequenced material: sorted CD4+, CD8+, or CD8+CD57+ T cells (not recorded which) from PBMCs. V gene TRBV13 combines with J gene TRBJ2-1; 8 nucleotides align to TRBD2. The origin of this receptor is a human donor with aplastic anemia. CDR3 in amino acids: CASSPGLGQNEQFF. The DNA for the CDR3 is TGTGCCAGCAGCCCGGGACTAGGCCAGAATGAGCAGTTCTTC.